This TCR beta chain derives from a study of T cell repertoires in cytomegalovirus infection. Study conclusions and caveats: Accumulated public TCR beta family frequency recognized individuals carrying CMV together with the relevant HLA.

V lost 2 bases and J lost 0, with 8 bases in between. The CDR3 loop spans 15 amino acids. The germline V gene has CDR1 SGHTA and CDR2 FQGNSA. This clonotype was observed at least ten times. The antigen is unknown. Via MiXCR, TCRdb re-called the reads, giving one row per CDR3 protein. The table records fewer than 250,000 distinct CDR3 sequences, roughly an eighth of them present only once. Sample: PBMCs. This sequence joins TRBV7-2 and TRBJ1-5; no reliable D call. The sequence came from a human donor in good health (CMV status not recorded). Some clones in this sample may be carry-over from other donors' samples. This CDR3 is CASSLRWNSNQPQHF. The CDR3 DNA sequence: TGTGCCAGCAGCTTACGGTGGAATAGCAATCAGCCCCAGCATTTT.